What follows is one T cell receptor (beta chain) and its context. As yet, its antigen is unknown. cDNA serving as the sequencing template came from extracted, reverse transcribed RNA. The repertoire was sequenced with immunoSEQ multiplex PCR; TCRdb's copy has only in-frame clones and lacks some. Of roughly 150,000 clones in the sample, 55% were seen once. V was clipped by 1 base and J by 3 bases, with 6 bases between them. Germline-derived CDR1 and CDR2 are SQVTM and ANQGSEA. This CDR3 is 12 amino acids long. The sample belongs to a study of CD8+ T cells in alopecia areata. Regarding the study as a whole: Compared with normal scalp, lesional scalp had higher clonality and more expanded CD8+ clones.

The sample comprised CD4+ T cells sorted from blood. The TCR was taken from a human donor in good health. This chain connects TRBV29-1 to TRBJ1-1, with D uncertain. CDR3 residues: CSVEGVDTEAFF. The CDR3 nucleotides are TGCAGCGTTGAAGGGGTAGACACTGAAGCTTTCTTT. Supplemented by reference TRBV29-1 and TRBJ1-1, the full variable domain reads SAVISQKPSRDICQRGTSLTIQCQVDSQVTMMFWYRQQPGQSLTLIATANQGSEATYESGFVIDKFPISRPNLTFSTLTVSNMSPEDSSIYLCSVEGVDTEAFFGQGTRLTVV.